The entry that follows covers one T cell receptor (beta chain) sequence. Its specificity is not known. The data were obtained in a study of T cell responses to AZD1222 COVID-19 vaccine. Turning to the study itself: Second-dose intervals near 4 or 12 weeks were combined.

Study results and limitations: Nearly half of spike-specific TCRs reportedly target variant regions that are unmutated in the B.1.351 and B.1.1.7 variants. The study found Spike-specific TCR breadth and depth rose after two AZD1222 doses. The sample set comprised mostly white British donors with more females, and clonal diversity was possibly underestimated.

TCRdb keeps only in-frame clones here, not all; method: immunoSEQ multiplex PCR. The repertoire holds about 88,000 clones, with roughly 89% as singletons. Deletions cut 4 bases from V and 0 bases from J, with 11 bases between. CDR1 and CDR2 from the germline V gene are LGHDT and YNNKEL (reference sequence). This CDR3 comprises 15 residues. The clonotype was recovered from an adult in good health. V usage is TRBV3-1 (or the pseudogene TRBV3-2) and J usage is TRBJ2-3, with D perhaps given as TRBD1 or TRBD2 (5 bases each). The sequencing here drew on peripheral blood, taken on day 0 of AZD1222 vaccination. DNA for the CDR3: TGTGCCAGCAGCCCAAGTGGGGGTAGCACAGATACGCAGTATTTT. Translating it yields CASSPSGGSTDTQYF.